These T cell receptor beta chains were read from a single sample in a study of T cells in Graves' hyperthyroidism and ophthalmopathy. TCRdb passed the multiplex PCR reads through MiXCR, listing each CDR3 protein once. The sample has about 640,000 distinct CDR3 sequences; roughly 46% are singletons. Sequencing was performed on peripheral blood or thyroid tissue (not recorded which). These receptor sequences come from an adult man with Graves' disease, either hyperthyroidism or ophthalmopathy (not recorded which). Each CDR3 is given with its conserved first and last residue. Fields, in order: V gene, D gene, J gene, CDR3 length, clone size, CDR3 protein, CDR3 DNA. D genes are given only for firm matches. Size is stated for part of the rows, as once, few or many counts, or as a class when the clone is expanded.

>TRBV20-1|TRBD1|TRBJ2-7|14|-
CSARGGDRVYEQYF
TGCAGTGCTAGAGGTGGGGACAGGGTATACGAGCAGTACTTC
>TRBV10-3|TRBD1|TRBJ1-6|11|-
CAIRDSGKVHF
TGTGCCATTCGGGACAGTGGAAAGGTCCACTTT
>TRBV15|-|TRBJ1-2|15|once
CATSRNFWDLYGYTF
TGTGCCACCAGCAGGAACTTTTGGGATCTCTATGGCTACACCTTC
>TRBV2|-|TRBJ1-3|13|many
CASSERSGNTIYF
TGTGCCAGCAGTGAACGTTCTGGAAACACCATATATTTT
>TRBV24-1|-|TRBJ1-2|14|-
CAISDSQGIYGYTF
TGTGCCATCAGTGACTCACAGGGTATCTATGGCTACACCTTC
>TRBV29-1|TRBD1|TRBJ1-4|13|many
CSAGDRFGEKLFF
TGCAGCGCCGGGGACAGGTTTGGTGAAAAACTGTTTTTT
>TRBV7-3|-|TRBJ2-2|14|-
CASSSGPNTGELFF
TGTGCCAGCAGCTCCGGACCTAACACCGGGGAGCTGTTTTTT
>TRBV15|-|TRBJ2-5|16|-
CATSRRDGRGTETQYF
TGTGCCACCAGCAGACGGGACGGTAGGGGTACCGAGACCCAGTACTTC
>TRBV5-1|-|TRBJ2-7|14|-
CASSYETSFYEQYF
TGCGCCAGCAGCTATGAGACATCTTTCTACGAGCAGTACTTC
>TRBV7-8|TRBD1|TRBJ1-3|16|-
CASSPPGTGSANTIYF
TGTGCCAGCAGTCCGCCCGGGACAGGGAGCGCAAACACCATATATTTT
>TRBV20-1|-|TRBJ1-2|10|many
CSALGRGYTF
TGCAGTGCTCTGGGGCGCGGCTACACCTTC
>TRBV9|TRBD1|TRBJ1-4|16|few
CASSSKAGGVREKLFF
TGTGCCAGCAGCTCAAAGGCAGGGGGCGTAAGGGAAAAACTGTTTTTT
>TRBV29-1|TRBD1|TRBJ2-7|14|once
CSVVPGQGAYEQYF
TGCAGCGTTGTACCGGGACAGGGGGCCTACGAGCAGTACTTC
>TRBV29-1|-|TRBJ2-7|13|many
CSVTRRLTYEQYF
TGCAGCGTTACCCGGCGGTTAACCTACGAGCAGTACTTC
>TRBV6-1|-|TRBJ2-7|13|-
CASRLLGGYEQYF
TGTGCCAGCAGGCTGCTAGGGGGCTACGAGCAGTACTTC
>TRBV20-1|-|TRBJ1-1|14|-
CSARVRGVGTEAFF
TGCAGTGCTAGAGTACGGGGTGTAGGGACTGAAGCTTTCTTT
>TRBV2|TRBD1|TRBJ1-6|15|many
CASSDDRTGTSPLHF
TGTGCCAGCAGTGATGACAGGACAGGGACTTCACCCCTCCACTTT
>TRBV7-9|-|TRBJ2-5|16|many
CASSLNGRRVTETQYF
TGTGCCAGCAGCTTGAACGGTCGCAGGGTGACGGAGACCCAGTACTTC
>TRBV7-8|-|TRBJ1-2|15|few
CASSADGGYSYGYTF
TGTGCCAGCAGCGCCGACGGGGGGTATTCCTATGGCTACACCTTC
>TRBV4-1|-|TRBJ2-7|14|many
CASSHAKTGYEQYF
TGCGCCAGCAGCCATGCAAAGACAGGCTACGAGCAGTACTTC
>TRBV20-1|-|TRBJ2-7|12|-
CSAKRTGNEQYF
TGCAGTGCTAAGCGCACAGGGAACGAGCAGTACTTC
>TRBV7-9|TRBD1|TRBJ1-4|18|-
CASSSGTGPLIYNEKLFF
TGTGCCAGCAGCTCTGGGACAGGGCCCCTCATTTATAATGAAAAACTGTTTTTT
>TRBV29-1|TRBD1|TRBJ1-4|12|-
CSPGTGAEKLFF
TGCAGCCCTGGGACAGGGGCCGAAAAACTGTTTTTT
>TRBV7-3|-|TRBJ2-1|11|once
CASSDRGEQFF
TGTGCCAGCAGCGATCGGGGTGAGCAGTTCTTC
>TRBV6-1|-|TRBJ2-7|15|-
CASSPGQGPAGEQYF
TGTGCCAGCAGCCCCGGACAGGGCCCAGCGGGAGAGCAGTACTTC
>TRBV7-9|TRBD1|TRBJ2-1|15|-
CATSDFGTAVDEQFF
TGTGCCACCAGTGATTTTGGGACAGCGGTGGATGAGCAGTTCTTC
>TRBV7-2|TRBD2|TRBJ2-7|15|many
CASSSRPGGPHEQYF
TGTGCCAGCAGTTCAAGACCGGGAGGGCCTCACGAGCAGTACTTC
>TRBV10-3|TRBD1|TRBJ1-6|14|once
CAISASQGASPLHF
TGTGCCATCAGTGCGTCACAGGGGGCCTCACCCCTCCACTTT